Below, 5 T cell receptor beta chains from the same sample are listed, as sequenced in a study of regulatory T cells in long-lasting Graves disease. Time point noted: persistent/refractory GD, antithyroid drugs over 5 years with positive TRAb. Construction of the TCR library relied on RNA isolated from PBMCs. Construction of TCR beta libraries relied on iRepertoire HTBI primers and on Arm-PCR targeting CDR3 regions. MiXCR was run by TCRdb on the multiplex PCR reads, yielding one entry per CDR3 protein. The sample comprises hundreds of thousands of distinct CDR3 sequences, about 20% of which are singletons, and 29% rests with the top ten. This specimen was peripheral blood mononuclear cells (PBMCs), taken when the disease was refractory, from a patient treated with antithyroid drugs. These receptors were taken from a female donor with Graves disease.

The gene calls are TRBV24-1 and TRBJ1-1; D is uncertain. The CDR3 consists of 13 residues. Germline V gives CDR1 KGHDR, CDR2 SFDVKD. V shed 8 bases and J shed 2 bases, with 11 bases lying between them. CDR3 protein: CATMGNPNTEAFF. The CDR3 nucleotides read TGTGCCACCATGGGGAACCCCAACACTGAAGCTTTCTTT.

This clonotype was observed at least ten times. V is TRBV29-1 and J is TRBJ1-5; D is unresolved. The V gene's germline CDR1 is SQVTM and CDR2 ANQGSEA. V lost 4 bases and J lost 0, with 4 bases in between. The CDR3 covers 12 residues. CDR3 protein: CSVGNSNQPQHF. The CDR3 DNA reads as TGCAGCGTTGGAAATAGCAATCAGCCCCAGCATTTT.

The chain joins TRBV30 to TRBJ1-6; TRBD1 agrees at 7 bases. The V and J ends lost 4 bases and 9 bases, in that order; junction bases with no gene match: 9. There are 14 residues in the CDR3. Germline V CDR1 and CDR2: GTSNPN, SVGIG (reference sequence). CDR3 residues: CAWNPGQRISPLHF. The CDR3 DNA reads TGTGCCTGGAACCCGGGACAGAGGATTTCACCCCTCCACTTT.

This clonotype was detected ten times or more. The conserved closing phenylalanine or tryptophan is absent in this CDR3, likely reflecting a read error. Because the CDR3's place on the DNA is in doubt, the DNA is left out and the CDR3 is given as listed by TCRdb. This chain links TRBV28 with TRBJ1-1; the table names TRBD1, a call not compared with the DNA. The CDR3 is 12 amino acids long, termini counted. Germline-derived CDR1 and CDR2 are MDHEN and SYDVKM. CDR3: CASSSATGPFLL.

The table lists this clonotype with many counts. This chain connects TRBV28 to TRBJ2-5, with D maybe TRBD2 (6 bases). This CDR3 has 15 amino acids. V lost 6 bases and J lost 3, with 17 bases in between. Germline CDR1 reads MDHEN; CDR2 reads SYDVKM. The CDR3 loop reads CASSPRRDREETQYF. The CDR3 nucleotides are TGTGCCAGCAGCCCGAGGCGGGACCGCGAAGAGACCCAGTACTTC.